The 25 T cell receptor beta chains in this list originate from one sample, sequenced in a study of blood T cell repertoires in COVID-19. Sequencing used immunoSEQ multiplex PCR; TCRdb keeps in-frame clones, though not all of them. The sample lists about 340,000 clones, 80% to 90% occurring once. The sequenced sample was PBMCs or T cells enriched from blood (not recorded which). These receptors all come from a woman in her thirties or forties with acute COVID-19.

The chain joins TRBV9 to TRBJ1-5, with D perhaps TRBD1 (5 bases). V lost 2 bases and J lost 2, with 11 bases in between. The CDR3 covers 15 residues. Per germline, CDR1 SGDLS and CDR2 YYNGEE. The CDR3 DNA is TGTGCCAGCAGCGTTGGAGGGGCGGGCAATCAGCCCCAGCATTTT. This codes for CASSVGGAGNQPQHF.

This clone was counted once. The rearrangement joins TRBV18 to TRBJ1-3; 7 nucleotides match TRBD1. This CDR3 comprises 16 residues. The germline V gene has CDR1 KGHSH and CDR2 LQKENI. Trimming cost V 3 bases and J 3 bases; bases outside gene matches: 8. DNA of the CDR3: TGTGCCAGCTCACCCACTACAGGGGCGGATGGAAACACCATATATTTT. Translating gives CASSPTTGADGNTIYF.

This clone is a singleton in its sample. The V and J genes are TRBV7-6 and TRBJ2-4; 9 nucleotides line up with TRBD2. CDR3 length equals 14 residues. Germline-derived CDR1 and CDR2 are SGHVS and FNYEAQ. J was trimmed by 8 bases and V by 1 base; bases with no gene match: 3. This chain's CDR3 is CASSLGRGGDIQYF. The DNA for the CDR3 is TGTGCCAGCAGCTTAGGGCGGGGGGGAGACATTCAGTACTTC.

V gene TRBV19 combines with J gene TRBJ2-7, with TRBD1 as a possible D gene (7 bases). The CDR3 has 15 residues. Trimming stripped 5 bases from V and 9 bases from J, with 23 bases between. Germline CDR1 and CDR2: LNHDA and SQIVND (reference sequence). The CDR3 protein is CASSPDGGGWDRQYF. Written as DNA, the CDR3 is TGTGCCAGTAGTCCCGACGGAGGGGGCTGGGACCGGCAGTACTTC.

The chain links TRBV27 to TRBJ2-1; TRBD2 matches at 10 bases. The CDR3 contains 20 residues. Germline V gene lookup returns CDR1 MNHEY and CDR2 SMNVEV (reference sequence). With V trimmed by 5 bases and J by 10 bases, 26 bases remained unmatched. For the CDR3, the DNA is TGTGCCAGCAGTCCCACCGGGACTAGCGAGGCCACCCTATTTTGGGGGGAGCAGTTCTTC. This translates into CASSPTGTSEATLFWGEQFF.

A single count supports this clone. The V call is TRBV19, the J call TRBJ2-7, with 12 nucleotides matching TRBD2. This CDR3 contains 17 residues. The V gene end was trimmed by 7 bases and the J gene end by 1 base; junction bases not matched to a gene: 11. In germline, CDR1 is LNHDA, CDR2 SQIVND (reference sequence). The CDR3 bases are TGTGCCAGTACCCCAACCCTACTAGCGGGGGGTTCCTACGAGCAGTACTTC. This encodes CASTPTLLAGGSYEQYF.

The rearrangement joins TRBV18 to TRBJ2-7, with 10 bases lining up with TRBD1. The CDR3 extends over 16 amino acids. Losses at the gene ends were 6 bases for V and 3 bases for J; bases not matched to a gene: 11. Looked up from germline, CDR1 is KGHSH and CDR2 is LQKENI. CDR3 amino acids: CASSRTGTGVVYEQYF. DNA of the CDR3: TGTGCCAGCTCTCGCACCGGGACAGGGGTCGTCTACGAGCAGTACTTC.

V gene TRBV6-2 or TRBV6-3 combines with J gene TRBJ1-1; D is undetermined. V gave up 0 bases and J gave up 1 base, with 6 bases separating them. The CDR3 is 14 amino acids. Germline CDR1 reads MNHEY; CDR2 reads SVGEGT. The CDR3 nucleotides are TGTGCCAGCAGTTACTCGGTCGGGAACACTGAAGCTTTCTTT. Translating gives CASSYSVGNTEAFF.

DNA for the CDR3: TGTGCCAGCAGTCGGGACAGGGGCATGATCACCTTC. This codes for CASSRDRGMITF. V usage is TRBV12-3 or TRBV12-4 and J usage is TRBJ1-2; 10 bases match TRBD1. This CDR3 is built from 12 residues. The V and J ends lost 5 bases and 13 bases, in that order; junction bases with no gene match: 7.

The CDR3 coding sequence is TGTGCCAGCAGCGGGCCCCGAGGGGGCGCTGGGGCCAACGTCCTGACTTTC. Amino acids: CASSGPRGGAGANVLTF. This rearrangement joins TRBV7-3 to TRBJ2-6; the match to TRBD1 covers 7 bases. This CDR3 comprises 17 residues. Germline-derived CDR1 and CDR2 are SGHTA and FQGTGA. The J segment lost 2 bases and the V segment lost 5 bases, leaving 9 bases of the junction unmatched.

This clone was seen a single time. The chain recombines TRBV7-3 with TRBJ2-3; TRBD1 is a possible D gene (6 bases). Germline V gene sequence: CDR1 SGHTA, CDR2 FQGTGA. The V gene lost 4 bases and the J gene lost 1 base, with 6 bases spanning the gap. CDR3 size: 13 residues. The CDR3 region is CASSSGGTDTQYF. CDR3 bases: TGTGCCAGCAGCTCAGGGGGCACAGATACGCAGTATTTT.

The rearrangement joins TRBV29-1 to TRBJ1-1; possibly TRBD1 for D (5 bases). Trimming stripped 7 bases from V and 4 bases from J, with 16 bases between. The CDR3 is made up of 13 amino acids. The germline V gene has CDR1 SQVTM and CDR2 ANQGSEA. CDR3 in DNA: TGCAGCGCCTCCAGGGTATTCGGCACTGAAGCTTTCTTT. It encodes CSASRVFGTEAFF.

The rearrangement links TRBV5-4 to TRBJ1-3; D not resolved. V lost 4 bases, J lost 0 bases, and 8 bases lay in between. The CDR3 is 14 amino acids. Germline lookup yields CDR1 SGHNT and CDR2 YYREEE (reference sequence). The CDR3 reads CASSQTSSGNTIYF. The CDR3, as DNA: TGTGCCAGCAGCCAAACAAGCTCTGGAAACACCATATATTTT.

The rearrangement joins TRBV18 to TRBJ1-3; TRBD1 matches at 7 bases. Germline lookup yields CDR1 KGHSH and CDR2 LQKENI. V trimming: 4 bases; J trimming: 4 bases; junction bases outside the gene matches: 10. CDR3 size: 16 residues. CDR3: CASSLQGPGVGNTIYF. CDR3 nucleotides: TGTGCCAGCTCACTACAGGGGCCCGGGGTCGGAAACACCATATATTTT.

In regard to this clone: Other nucleotide sequences from this sample produce the same CDR3. The chain joins TRBV6-5 to TRBJ2-7; 12 bases line up with TRBD2. The CDR3 length is 15 residues. V shed 6 bases, J shed 1 base, and the junction held 4 bases outside the gene matches. Germline CDR1 MNHEY, CDR2 SVGAGI. The CDR3 nucleotides read TGTGCCAGCAGCTCAACTAGCGGGAGGTCCTACGAGCAGTACTTC. Protein: CASSSTSGRSYEQYF.

J is TRBJ2-2 and V is TRBV2; 7 bases are shared with TRBD1. V lost 10 bases to trimming and J lost 1 base; unmatched junction nucleotides: 9. Germline lookup yields CDR1 SNHLY and CDR2 FYNNEI. The CDR3 contains 15 residues. CDR3 nucleotides: TGTGCCATCCAAACCGGGACAGTGAACACCGGGGAGCTGTTTTTT. It encodes CAIQTGTVNTGELFF.

The rearrangement uses TRBV5-6 and TRBJ2-2; 11 nucleotides agree with TRBD1. The CDR3 is 16 residues long. Losses at the gene ends were 4 bases for V and 6 bases for J; bases not matched to a gene: 8. CDR1 and CDR2 (germline): SGHDT, YYEEEE. DNA of the CDR3: TGTGCCAGCAGCCGGCTGGGACAGGGGGATTCCGGGGAGCTGTTTTTT. Its protein product is CASSRLGQGDSGELFF. Full variable domain (outside the CDR3, taken from reference TRBV5-6 and TRBJ2-2): DAGVTQSPTHLIKTRGQQVTLRCSPKSGHDTVSWYQQALGQGPQFIFQYYEEEERQRGNFPDRFSGHQFPNYSSELNVNALLLGDSALYLCASSRLGQGDSGELFFGEGSRLTVL.

The V and J genes are TRBV29-1 and TRBJ2-3; D uncertain. Trimming took off 5 bases at V and 2 bases at J, with 11 bases between the two ends. This CDR3 contains 13 residues. From germline, CDR1 is SQVTM and CDR2 ANQGSEA. The CDR3 nucleotides read TGCAGCGTTTTAGGCTACTACACAGATACGCAGTATTTT. Its protein product is CSVLGYYTDTQYF.

The gene calls are TRBV6-4 and TRBJ2-7; 7 bases fit TRBD1. V was clipped by 6 bases and J by 5 bases; unmatched bases: 7. The CDR3 totals 13 residues. Germline V gene data show CDR1 as MRHNA and CDR2 as SNTAGT. CDR3 sequence reads: CASSPTGNHEQYF. Here the CDR3 DNA reads TGTGCCAGCAGCCCGACAGGGAACCACGAGCAGTACTTC.

This chain uses TRBV11-2 with TRBJ2-3; 7 bases map to TRBD1. Germline assignment: CDR1 SGHAT and CDR2 FQNNGV. CDR3 size: 16 residues. Trimming at V came to 4 bases and at J to 0 bases, leaving 7 bases not matched to a gene. The CDR3 region has the DNA TGTGCCAGCAGCTCGACACGACAGGGAAGCACAGATACGCAGTATTTT. The encoded protein is CASSSTRQGSTDTQYF.

This clone was seen many times. CDR3 coding DNA: TGTGCCAGCAGCCAAGAGAGGGTGGGAGCTTTCTTT. It is translated as CASSQERVGAFF. The chain employs TRBV3-1 (or the pseudogene TRBV3-2) and TRBJ1-1; no clear D gene. The CDR3 is 12 residues long. The V gene lost 0 bases and the J gene lost 10 bases, with 9 bases spanning the gap. Per germline, CDR1 LGHDT and CDR2 YNNKEL (reference sequence).

J is TRBJ1-6 and V is TRBV9; 9 bases line up with TRBD1. Trimming took 0 bases from V and 7 from J; bases not matched to a gene: 2. Germline loops: CDR1 SGDLS, CDR2 YYNGEE. This CDR3 is 15 amino acids long. In DNA form, the CDR3 reads TGTGCCAGCAGCGTAGGGGGGACAGGGAATTCACCCCTCCACTTT. Its protein is CASSVGGTGNSPLHF.

V and J are TRBV5-1 and TRBJ2-7; weak D call: TRBD1 (6 bases). The V end lost 5 bases, the J end lost 2 bases, and 17 bases lay between the germline ends. This CDR3 has 15 amino acids. The germline V gene encodes CDR1 SGHRS and CDR2 YFSETQ. The CDR3 DNA reads TGCGCCAGCAGGGTCTTGTCAGGGGTACCCTACGAGCAGTACTTC. This codes for CASRVLSGVPYEQYF.

This clone has more than one count but fewer than ten. The chain links TRBV7-2 to TRBJ1-1, with 7 positions matching TRBD1. Germline values: CDR1 SGHTA, CDR2 FQGNSA. V trimming: 3 bases; J trimming: 0 bases; junction bases outside the gene matches: 1. There are 14 residues in the CDR3. The CDR3 here is CASSLDRMNTEAFF. In DNA, the CDR3 is TGTGCCAGCAGCTTGGACAGGATGAACACTGAAGCTTTCTTT.

The chain couples TRBV18 to TRBJ2-7; 9 bases are a match to TRBD1. CDR1 and CDR2 from the germline V gene are KGHSH and LQKENI. The CDR3 is 14 amino acids. Trimming removed 6 bases from V and 6 bases from J; junction bases left unmatched: 9. CDR3 bases: TGTGCCAGCTCCCCCGGGACAGGGTTTCTCGAGCAGTACTTC. It codes for CASSPGTGFLEQYF.